This T cell receptor (beta chain) was sequenced in a study of radiation and T cells in renal cell carcinoma. The protocol was immunoSEQ multiplex PCR, while the TCRdb copy is restricted to in-frame clones and leaves out a portion. Here the sample spans around 13,000 clones, about 33% being singletons. The V end was cut by 6 bases, the J end by 7 bases, with 15 bases between. The V gene's germline CDR1 is SQVTM and CDR2 ANQGSEA. The CDR3 length is 12 residues. Findings of the study overall: Pretreatment tumor biopsies were lacking, so baseline clonotypes are unknown.

This clone was seen more than once but under ten times. Its antigen is unknown. Treatment: 15 Gy SBRT to primary tumor, nephrectomy 4 weeks later. This chain links TRBV29-1 with TRBJ2-5; D perhaps matches TRBD1 (6 bases). The sequence derives from a man between 60 and 75 years old with renal cell carcinoma. The starting material was tumor tissue, obtained from a patient whose treatment included radiotherapy and nephrectomy. CDR3 in amino acids: CSVGHLQGTQYF. The CDR3 bases are TGCAGCGTGGGACACTTACAGGGGACCCAGTACTTC. The entire variable domain, with the rest obtained from reference TRBV29-1 and TRBJ2-5, is as follows: SAVISQKPSRDICQRGTSLTIQCQVDSQVTMMFWYRQQPGQSLTLIATANQGSEATYESGFVIDKFPISRPNLTFSTLTVSNMSPEDSSIYLCSVGHLQGTQYFGPGTRLLVL.